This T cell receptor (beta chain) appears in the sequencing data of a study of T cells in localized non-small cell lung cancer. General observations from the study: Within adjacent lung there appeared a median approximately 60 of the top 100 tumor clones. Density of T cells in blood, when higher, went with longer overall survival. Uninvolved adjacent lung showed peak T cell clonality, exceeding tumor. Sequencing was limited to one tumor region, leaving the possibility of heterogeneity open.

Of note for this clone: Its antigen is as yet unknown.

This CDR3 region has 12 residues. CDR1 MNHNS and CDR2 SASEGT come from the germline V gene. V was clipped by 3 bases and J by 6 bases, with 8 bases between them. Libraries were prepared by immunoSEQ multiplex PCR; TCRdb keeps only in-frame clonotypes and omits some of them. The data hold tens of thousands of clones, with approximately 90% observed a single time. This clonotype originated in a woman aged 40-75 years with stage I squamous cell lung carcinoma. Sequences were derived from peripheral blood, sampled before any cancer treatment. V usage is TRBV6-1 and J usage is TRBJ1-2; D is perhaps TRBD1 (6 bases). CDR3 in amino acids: CASSDRTDGYTF. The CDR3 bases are TGTGCCAGCAGTGACAGGACAGATGGCTACACCTTC.